The next 7 T cell receptor beta chains were all read from a single sample in a study of identical twins. TCRdb passed the 5' RACE reads through MiXCR, listing each CDR3 protein once. The sample carries hundreds of thousands of distinct CDR3 sequences, 21% recorded once. This sample also belongs to another study, concerning T cells expressing NK-cell markers.

Sequenced sample: PBMCs. These receptors all come from a woman aged 18-35 years in good health.

Details on this clonotype: This may arise from a read error, as a much more abundant clone is one base away. V usage is TRBV12-3 or TRBV12-4 and J usage is TRBJ2-1; 10 bases align to TRBD2. The CDR3 has 17 residues. The CDR3 DNA reads TGTGCCTGCAGCAAAGGGGCTAGCGGGAGTAGAAAGGATGAGCAGTTCTTC. Its translation is CACSKGASGSRKDEQFF.

This clonotype was detected ten times or more. The rearrangement joins TRBV6-5 to TRBJ2-1; 7 bases are a match to TRBD2. CDR1 is MNHEY and CDR2 is SVGAGI in the germline V gene. Trimming took 0 bases from V and 3 from J; bases not matched to a gene: 5. CDR3 length: 16 amino acids. CDR3 in amino acids: CASSYSGLAVYNEQFF. CDR3 nucleotides: TGTGCCAGCAGTTACTCGGGGCTAGCGGTCTACAATGAGCAGTTCTTC.

The chain couples TRBV6-2 or TRBV6-3 to TRBJ2-7; TRBD2 is a possible D gene (6 bases). V lost 2 bases, J lost 3 bases, and 17 bases lay in between. This CDR3 has 16 residues. Germline lookup yields CDR1 MNHEY and CDR2 SVGEGT. CDR3 loop: CASSYRSFGSSYEQYF. CDR3 nucleotides: TGTGCCAGCAGTTACAGGAGTTTCGGGAGTAGCTACGAGCAGTACTTC.

This clonotype was seen a few times. The rearrangement links TRBV7-9 to TRBJ2-4; 9 nucleotides align to TRBD1. The CDR3 extends over 14 amino acids. Germline lookup yields CDR1 SEHNR and CDR2 FQNEAQ (reference sequence). V lost 4 bases and J lost 10; bases outside the gene matches: 8. The DNA of the CDR3 is TGTGCCAGCAGCTCATTAGGACAGGGGAAAATTCAGTACTTC. Translated: CASSSLGQGKIQYF.

The chain recombines TRBV5-1 with TRBJ2-5; possibly TRBD1 or TRBD2 for D (6 bases each). V lost 6 bases and J lost 5, with 11 bases in between. Germline lookup yields CDR1 SGHRS and CDR2 YFSETQ. The CDR3 has 12 amino acids. The CDR3 is CASTGGLETQYF. The DNA of the CDR3 is TGCGCCAGCACTGGGGGGCTGGAGACCCAGTACTTC.

This clonotype has only a few counts. The chain combines TRBV12-3 or TRBV12-4 with TRBJ1-2; D gene unclear. Trimming shortened V by 6 bases and J by 3 bases, and 11 bases separated the two germline ends. The CDR3 runs 13 residues. The CDR3 nucleotides are TGTGCCAGCAGACTCCCCCCGGACTATGGCTACACCTTC. This sequence encodes CASRLPPDYGYTF.

There are a few counts of this clonotype. The J gene is TRBJ1-4, the V gene TRBV20-1; no reliable D call. V was trimmed by 3 bases and J by 7 bases, leaving 9 bases between them. Per germline, CDR1 DFQATT and CDR2 SNEGSKA (reference sequence). This CDR3 contains 12 residues. The CDR3 sequence: CSASGRSEKLFF. In DNA form, the CDR3 reads TGCAGTGCTAGCGGGAGAAGTGAAAAACTGTTTTTT.